These 14 T cell receptor beta chains came from one sample sequenced in a study of graft-versus-host responses after intestinal transplantation. Using immunoSEQ multiplex PCR, the repertoire was profiled, and TCRdb retains in-frame clones only, with some absent. Seen here are more than 90,000 clones, just over 90% observed once, and the top ten hold 0.23%. These receptors' antigens are unknown. Sequencing used unstimulated CD4+ T cells sorted from spleen or lymph node cells, obtained before transplant. All receptors derive from a human donor who was the organ donor for an intestinal transplant.

This clone was counted once. The chain links TRBV7-2 to TRBJ2-3; possibly TRBD1 for D (5 bases). Germline lookup yields CDR1 SGHTA and CDR2 FQGNSA. The CDR3 contains 14 residues. Trimming took 7 bases from V and 5 from J, leaving 16 bases between them. CDR3 amino acids: CASTSKTVGDTQYF. The CDR3 nucleotides are TGTGCCAGCACCTCAAAGACAGTAGGAGATACGCAGTATTTT.

The CDR3 is CASTIGGRLDEQYF. The CDR3 DNA is TGTGCCAGCACCATAGGTGGGAGGCTGGACGAGCAGTACTTC. The V gene is TRBV5-5, the J gene TRBJ2-7; TRBD2 might be the D (6 bases). CDR1 is SGHKS, CDR2 YYEKEE, per germline (reference sequence). This CDR3 has 14 residues. The V gene lost 6 bases and the J gene lost 5 bases, with 18 bases spanning the gap.

The gene calls are TRBV2 and TRBJ2-3; TRBD2 is a possible D gene (6 bases). The CDR3 extends over 14 amino acids. In germline, CDR1 is SNHLY, CDR2 FYNNEI. V was shortened by 3 bases and J by 5 bases, with 12 bases between the two germline ends. The CDR3 loop is CASSDSLAQDTQYF. The CDR3 nucleotides read TGTGCCAGCAGTGATTCGCTAGCGCAAGATACGCAGTATTTT. The whole variable domain, filled in from reference TRBV2 and TRBJ2-3, reads EPEVTQTPSHQVTQMGQEVILRCVPISNHLYFYWYRQILGQKVEFLVSFYNNEISEKSEIFDDQFSVERPDGSNFTLKIRSTKLEDSAMYFCASSDSLAQDTQYFGPGTRLTVL.

This chain connects TRBV5-1 to TRBJ2-3, with TRBD2 matching over 7 bases. CDR1 is SGHRS, CDR2 YFSETQ, per germline. The CDR3 extends over 16 amino acids. V shed 1 base, J shed 2 bases, and the junction held 7 bases outside the gene matches. The CDR3 loop is CASSLPGDYYTDTQYF. The CDR3 DNA reads as TGCGCCAGCAGCTTGCCTGGGGACTACTACACAGATACGCAGTATTTT.

This chain connects TRBV5-6 to TRBJ1-4, with D uncertain. Germline V lookup: CDR1 SGHDT, CDR2 YYEEEE. The CDR3 runs 16 residues. The V and J ends lost 0 bases and 5 bases respectively, with 14 bases between them. CDR3 amino acids: CASSLEGFLRNEKLFF. As DNA, the CDR3 is TGTGCCAGCAGCTTGGAAGGGTTCCTCCGCAATGAAAAACTGTTTTTT.

In DNA form, the CDR3 reads TGTGCCACCAGGGACAGGTACTCTGGAAACACCATATATTTT. It translates to CATRDRYSGNTIYF. The V gene is TRBV6-5, the J gene TRBJ1-3, with TRBD1 matching 8 bases. V lost 10 bases to trimming and J lost 0 bases; unmatched junction nucleotides: 5. Germline CDR1 MNHEY, CDR2 SVGAGI. The CDR3 length is 14 residues.

This clone has a single count. This CDR3 is also generated by other DNA sequences in the sample. The chain joins TRBV7-2 to TRBJ2-5; a possible D gene is TRBD2 (7 bases). Trimming took 0 bases from V and 5 from J, leaving 10 bases between them. Per germline, CDR1 SGHTA and CDR2 FQGNSA. CDR3 length: 14 residues. CDR3 loop: CASSLAGGGETQYF. The DNA of the CDR3 is TGTGCCAGCAGCTTAGCGGGAGGGGGTGAGACCCAGTACTTC.

The chain uses TRBV6-5 and TRBJ1-1, with no clear D. CDR1 and CDR2 (germline): MNHEY, SVGAGI. The V gene lost 5 bases and the J gene lost 5 bases, with 15 bases spanning the gap. The CDR3 is 14 residues long. Here the CDR3 reads CASSESGRGTEAFF. CDR3 DNA: TGTGCCAGCAGTGAATCCGGGCGGGGAACTGAAGCTTTCTTT.

V and J are TRBV19 and TRBJ2-5; TRBD2 matches 7 bases. CDR1 and CDR2 (germline): LNHDA, SQIVND (reference sequence). V was clipped by 5 bases and J by 9 bases; unmatched bases: 15. The CDR3 length is 15 residues. The CDR3 is CASSGPQGLGSPQYF. CDR3 DNA sequence: TGTGCCAGTAGTGGGCCCCAAGGACTAGGTTCGCCCCAGTACTTC.

This clone was counted once. This chain joins TRBV5-5 and TRBJ1-2, with TRBD1 matching over 8 bases. J gave up 4 bases and V 4 bases, and 3 bases lay outside the gene matches. There are 13 residues in the CDR3. CDR1 is SGHKS, CDR2 YYEKEE, per germline (reference sequence). In DNA, the CDR3 is TGTGCCAGCAGCCGGACAGGGACCTATGGCTACACCTTC. Its translation: CASSRTGTYGYTF.

The V gene is TRBV2, the J gene TRBJ1-5; no definite D call. V gave up 2 bases and J gave up 1 base, with 15 bases separating them. The CDR3 covers 17 residues. The germline gives CDR1 SNHLY, CDR2 FYNNEI. DNA of the CDR3: TGTGCCAGCAGTGAACGCGGAGGCTGGGTGAGCAATCAGCCCCAGCATTTT. Residues: CASSERGGWVSNQPQHF.

This chain connects TRBV28 to TRBJ1-5; D gene ambiguous. The CDR3 is 12 amino acids. V shed 6 bases and J shed 2 bases, with 5 bases lying between them. CDR1 and CDR2 (germline): MDHEN, SYDVKM. The DNA of the CDR3 is TGTGCCAGCAGGGCTGGCAATCAGCCCCAGCATTTT. As protein: CASRAGNQPQHF.

The CDR3 region is CASSEQGLKHNEQFF. The CDR3 DNA is TGTGCCAGCAGTGAACAGGGTTTGAAACACAATGAGCAGTTCTTC. The chain uses TRBV6-4 and TRBJ2-1; D possibly corresponds to TRBD1 (6 bases). The germline V and J ends were trimmed by 3 bases and 5 bases, with 14 bases remaining between them. CDR1 is MRHNA and CDR2 is SNTAGT in the germline V gene. The CDR3 extends over 15 amino acids.

The V and J genes are TRBV19 and TRBJ2-2; 9 bases fit TRBD2. The CDR3 sequence is 16 residues long. Germline CDR1 reads LNHDA; CDR2 reads SQIVND (reference sequence). The V gene end was trimmed by 3 bases and the J gene end by 4 bases; junction bases not matched to a gene: 6. CDR3 loop: CASSIPRGRVTGELFF. The DNA of the CDR3 is TGTGCCAGTAGTATCCCTCGCGGGAGGGTCACCGGGGAGCTGTTTTTT.